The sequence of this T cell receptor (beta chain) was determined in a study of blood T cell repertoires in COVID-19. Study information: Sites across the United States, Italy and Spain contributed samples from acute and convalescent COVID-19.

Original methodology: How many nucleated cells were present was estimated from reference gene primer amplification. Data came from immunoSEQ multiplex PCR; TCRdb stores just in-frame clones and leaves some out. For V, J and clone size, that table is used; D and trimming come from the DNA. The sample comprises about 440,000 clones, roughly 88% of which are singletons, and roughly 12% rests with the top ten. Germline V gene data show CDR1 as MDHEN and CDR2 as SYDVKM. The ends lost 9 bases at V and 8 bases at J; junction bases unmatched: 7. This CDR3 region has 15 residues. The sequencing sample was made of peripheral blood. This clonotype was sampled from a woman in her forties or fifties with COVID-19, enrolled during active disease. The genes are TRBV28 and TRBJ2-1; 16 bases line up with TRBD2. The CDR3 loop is CASLPGLAGGHEQFF. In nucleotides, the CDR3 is TGTGCCAGTTTACCGGGACTAGCGGGGGGGCATGAGCAGTTCTTC.